A single sample is the source of the 22 T cell receptor beta chains below, sequenced in a study of spatial heterogeneity in lung cancer. What these receptors recognize is not known. The time point was: sample taken at primary tumor resection. Findings and caveats of the study: Tumors with more nonsynonymous mutations had more expanded intratumoral alpha and beta TCRs.

MiXCR was run by TCRdb on the 5' RACE reads, yielding one entry per CDR3 protein. Seen here are around 1,600 distinct CDR3 sequences, 10% observed once, and the top ten hold under 35%. The starting material was lung tumor tissue, obtained at surgery. The receptor source for this set is a female donor with early-stage non-small cell lung cancer.

By sample fraction, this clonotype is medium-sized (0.01 to 0.1%). A library made for alpha chains picked up this beta chain off target, so its size means little. V is TRBV10-2 and J is TRBJ1-2, with 7 bases lining up with TRBD1. CDR1 and CDR2 from the germline V gene are WSHSY and SAAADI. The CDR3 spans 13 residues. Germline trimming cut 7 bases from V and 5 bases from J; bases unmatched to any gene: 7. In nucleotides, the CDR3 is TGCGCCAGCACCGAGGACAGGTTATATGGCTACACCTTC. This sequence encodes CASTEDRLYGYTF.

This clonotype ranks as large. This beta chain came through as a stray read in a library set up for alpha chains, and its size says little. The V and J genes are TRBV12-3 or TRBV12-4 and TRBJ1-3; TRBD1 is a possible D gene (6 bases). The CDR3 runs 16 residues. Trimming shortened V by 6 bases and J by 0 bases, and 15 bases separated the two germline ends. This CDR3 is CASRSRDTISGNTIYF. The CDR3, as DNA: TGTGCCAGCAGATCCCGGGACACGATCTCTGGAAACACCATATATTTT.

The table lists this clonotype with a few counts. Since the library was made to target alpha chains, this beta chain is a stray read and its abundance is not meaningful. The chain couples TRBV7-2 to TRBJ1-5; TRBD1 matches 11 bases. The CDR3 is 15 amino acids. CDR1 is SGHTA, CDR2 FQGNSA, per germline. Germline trimming cut 6 bases from V and 7 bases from J; bases unmatched to any gene: 8. CDR3: CASSYGTGGPQPQHF. CDR3 nucleotides: TGTGCCAGCAGTTACGGGACAGGGGGGCCCCAGCCCCAGCATTTT. Together with reference TRBV7-2 and TRBJ1-5, the CDR3 gives the full variable domain: GAGVSQSPSNKVTEKGKDVELRCDPISGHTALYWYRQSLGQGLEFLIYFQGNSAPDKSGLPSDRFSAERTGGSVSTLTIQRTQQEDSAVYLCASSYGTGGPQPQHFGDGTRLSIL.

This clonotype is medium-sized (0.01 to 0.1%) by share. Because this beta chain is a stray read in a library intended to capture alpha chains, its abundance should not be given much weight. The rearrangement joins TRBV20-1 to TRBJ2-5; no clear D gene. V was trimmed by 0 bases and J by 7 bases, leaving 15 bases between them. There are 14 residues in the CDR3. CDR1 is DFQATT and CDR2 is SNEGSKA in the germline V gene (reference sequence). The DNA of the CDR3 is TGCAGTGCTAGAGAAGAAAGGCCTTCGGGGACCCAGTACTTC. Its translation: CSAREERPSGTQYF.

This clonotype is large (0.1 to 1%) in the sample. Being off target in a library aimed at alpha chains, this beta chain has a size of little meaning. The chain employs TRBV7-2 and TRBJ1-2, with TRBD1 matching 9 bases. V shed 1 base, J shed 6 bases, and the junction held 9 bases outside the gene matches. There are 16 residues in the CDR3. The V gene's germline CDR1 is SGHTA and CDR2 FQGNSA. The CDR3 DNA follows: TGTGCCAGCAGCTTAGGAGGGACAGGGAAAACAAATGGCTACACCTTC. It encodes CASSLGGTGKTNGYTF.

Within the sample, this clonotype is medium-sized. For a library built for alpha chains, this beta chain is a stray read; little rests on its size. The chain joins TRBV25-1 to TRBJ2-5, with D possibly being TRBD1 (6 bases). With 3 bases removed from V and 4 bases from J, the gap between germline ends came to 12 bases. The CDR3 extends over 14 amino acids. Per the germline V gene, CDR1 is MGHDK and CDR2 is SYGVNS. CDR3 DNA: TGTGCCAGCAGTGATCAAGGCAGGGGAGAGACCCAGTACTTC. Its translation: CASSDQGRGETQYF. The complete variable domain, with remaining parts taken from reference TRBV25-1 and TRBJ2-5, reads EADIYQTPRYLVIGTGKKITLECSQTMGHDKMYWYQQDPGMELHLIHYSYGVNSTEKGDLSSESTVSRIRTEHFPLTLESARPSHTSQYLCASSDQGRGETQYFGPGTRLLVL.

On this clonotype itself: This beta chain appears as a stray read in a library generated for alpha chains; its size is not informative. This rearrangement joins TRBV27 to TRBJ2-1; D is possibly TRBD2 (5 bases). Germline CDR1 reads MNHEY; CDR2 reads SMNVEV (reference sequence). The CDR3 loop spans 13 amino acids. V was cut by 3 bases and J by 7 bases, with 10 bases left in between. The CDR3 protein is CASSFSGGNEQFF. The CDR3 coding sequence is TGTGCCAGCAGTTTTAGTGGCGGGAATGAGCAGTTCTTC.

This clonotype rates as medium-sized. Being off target in a library aimed at alpha chains, this beta chain has a size of little meaning. The V and J genes are TRBV7-2 and TRBJ2-2; D remains ambiguous. V was cut by 1 base and J by 1 base, with 7 bases left in between. Germline-derived CDR1 and CDR2 are SGHTA and FQGNSA. CDR3 length: 15 residues. The CDR3 coding sequence is TGTGCCAGCAGCTTAGGTTTAGGGAACACCGGGGAGCTGTTTTTT. The encoded protein is CASSLGLGNTGELFF.

This clonotype was counted a few times. As an off-target read in a library built for alpha chains, this beta chain has a frequency of little significance. The chain recombines TRBV14 with TRBJ1-5, with D maybe TRBD1 (5 bases). The germline gives CDR1 SGHDN, CDR2 FVKESK. V lost 1 base and J 2 bases, leaving 12 bases between the germline ends. This CDR3 region has 16 residues. CDR3 loop: CASSQVQGEGNQPQHF. Here the CDR3 DNA reads TGTGCCAGCAGCCAAGTCCAGGGTGAGGGCAATCAGCCCCAGCATTTT. The variable domain in full, with the rest retrieved from reference TRBV14 and TRBJ1-5, is EAGVTQFPSHSVIEKGQTVTLRCDPISGHDNLYWYRRVMGKEIKFLLHFVKESKQDESGMPNNRFLAERTGGTYSTLKVQPAELEDSGVYFCASSQVQGEGNQPQHFGDGTRLSIL.

This clonotype has a handful of counts. The library was prepared for alpha chains; this beta chain is a stray read, so its frequency means little. V gene TRBV7-2 combines with J gene TRBJ2-2, with 9 bases fitting TRBD2. This CDR3 has 15 amino acids. Trimming removed 2 bases from V and 6 bases from J; junction bases left unmatched: 4. Germline loops: CDR1 SGHTA, CDR2 FQGNSA. The CDR3 here is CASSLLAGEAGELFF. In DNA form, the CDR3 reads TGTGCCAGCAGCTTATTAGCGGGAGAGGCCGGGGAGCTGTTTTTT.

Notes on this clonotype: The library was prepared for alpha chains; this beta chain is a stray read, so its frequency means little. The rearrangement joins TRBV5-6 to TRBJ2-6; D unclear. The germline gives CDR1 SGHDT, CDR2 YYEEEE. CDR3 length equals 14 residues. The V end lost 5 bases, the J end lost 0 bases, and 6 bases lay between the germline ends. CDR3: CASSPGSGANVLTF. The CDR3 region has the DNA TGTGCCAGCAGTCCAGGCTCTGGGGCCAACGTCCTGACTTTC. Looking up the rest from reference TRBV5-6 and TRBJ2-6 gives the full variable domain: DAGVTQSPTHLIKTRGQQVTLRCSPKSGHDTVSWYQQALGQGPQFIFQYYEEEERQRGNFPDRFSGHQFPNYSSELNVNALLLGDSALYLCASSPGSGANVLTFGAGSRLTVL.

Concerning this clonotype itself: The library was prepared for alpha chains; this beta chain is a stray read, so its frequency means little. This chain connects TRBV20-1 to TRBJ2-2, with a tentative D call TRBD2 (7 bases). V was clipped by 1 base and J by 9 bases, with 21 bases between them. Germline V gene lookup returns CDR1 DFQATT and CDR2 SNEGSKA (reference sequence). This CDR3 is 16 amino acids long. The CDR3 loop is CSARGVASGGGRELFF. For the CDR3, the DNA is TGCAGTGCTAGAGGAGTGGCTAGCGGTGGGGGCAGGGAGCTGTTTTTT.

This clonotype occurred a few times. The library was designed around alpha chains, so this beta chain is a stray read whose abundance carries little weight. The chain is built from TRBV6-2 or TRBV6-3 and TRBJ2-1; perhaps TRBD2 as D (5 bases). Germline CDR1 MNHEY, CDR2 SVGEGT. Deletions cut 6 bases from V and 9 bases from J, with 21 bases between. The CDR3 sequence is 15 residues long. In DNA form, the CDR3 reads TGTGCCAGCAGCCGCGCCTCCGGGGTGAATGGTGAGCAGTTCTTC. It translates to CASSRASGVNGEQFF.

This clonotype was counted between two and nine times. This beta chain came through as a stray read in a library set up for alpha chains, and its size says little. V and J are TRBV9 and TRBJ2-7; no definite D call. The CDR3 extends over 14 amino acids. V was cut by 2 bases and J by 5 bases, with 14 bases left in between. The V gene's germline CDR1 is SGDLS and CDR2 YYNGEE. CDR3 sequence reads: CASSVAPSLDEQYF. The CDR3 DNA is TGTGCCAGCAGCGTGGCTCCAAGTTTAGACGAGCAGTACTTC.

Within the sample, this clonotype is medium-sized. Because this beta chain is a stray read in a library intended to capture alpha chains, its abundance should not be given much weight. The chain has TRBV5-1 and TRBJ2-5, with D perhaps matching TRBD1 (5 bases). The CDR3 extends over 15 amino acids. Germline lookup yields CDR1 SGHRS and CDR2 YFSETQ. With 0 bases removed from V and 0 bases from J, the gap between germline ends came to 9 bases. DNA for the CDR3: TGCGCCAGCAGCTTGGAGACAGCCAACCAAGAGACCCAGTACTTC. Translation: CASSLETANQETQYF.

In this sample, this clonotype is medium-sized. As an off-target read in a library built for alpha chains, this beta chain has a frequency of little significance. V usage is TRBV6-5 and J usage is TRBJ2-3; D is ambiguous. The CDR3 has 13 residues. The germline V and J ends were trimmed by 0 bases and 5 bases, with 6 bases remaining between them. The germline CDR1 and CDR2 sequences are MNHEY and SVGAGI. The CDR3 region is CASSYSTKDTQYF. CDR3 coding DNA: TGTGCCAGCAGTTACTCGACAAAAGATACGCAGTATTTT.

A few counts support this clonotype. This beta chain is off target for a library built for alpha chains, so its abundance means little. The rearrangement uses TRBV27 and TRBJ2-1, with TRBD1 as a possible D gene (6 bases). V lost 3 bases and J 11 bases, leaving 17 bases between the germline ends. The CDR3 has 14 residues. Germline values: CDR1 MNHEY, CDR2 SMNVEV (reference sequence). CDR3 region: CASSFWGPGSQQFF. CDR3 nucleotide sequence: TGTGCCAGCAGTTTTTGGGGGCCCGGGTCGCAGCAGTTCTTC.

Points on this clonotype: The library was designed around alpha chains, so this beta chain is a stray read whose abundance carries little weight. The rearrangement joins TRBV6-5 to TRBJ2-3; D is possibly TRBD1 or TRBD2 (5 bases each). Trimming left V 0 bases short and J 0 bases short, with 13 bases between. Germline V CDR1 and CDR2: MNHEY, SVGAGI. The CDR3 loop spans 17 amino acids. In DNA form, the CDR3 reads TGTGCCAGCAGTTACTCGTTGCCCGGGACGAGCACAGATACGCAGTATTTT. Its translation is CASSYSLPGTSTDTQYF.

Judged by abundance, this clonotype is medium-sized. Because the library targeted alpha chains, this beta chain is an off-target read whose size means little. This chain connects TRBV7-9 to TRBJ2-1; a weak D match, TRBD1 (7 bases). The CDR3 is 15 residues long. Germline V gene data show CDR1 as SEHNR and CDR2 as FQNEAQ (reference sequence). With 3 bases removed from V and 4 bases from J, the gap between germline ends came to 13 bases. The CDR3 nucleotides read TGTGCCAGCAGCTTGCGGGACAGCGCATACAATGAGCAGTTCTTC. Its translation: CASSLRDSAYNEQFF.

Worth noting for this clonotype: Within a library made for alpha chains, this beta chain is off target, and its count is uninformative. The CDR3 coding sequence is TGCGCCAGCAGCTTGGAACAGGGCTACGAGCAGTACTTC. Amino acids: CASSLEQGYEQYF. V usage is TRBV5-1 and J usage is TRBJ2-7, with D tentatively TRBD1 (6 bases). Trimming took off 0 bases at V and 3 bases at J, with 7 bases between the two ends. Germline values: CDR1 SGHRS, CDR2 YFSETQ. This CDR3 has 13 residues.

This clonotype is labeled medium-sized. The library was prepared for alpha chains; this beta chain is a stray read, so its frequency means little. The V gene is TRBV12-5, the J gene TRBJ2-3; D not resolved. The CDR3 is 18 residues long. Trimming pared 7 bases from V and 2 bases from J, leaving 25 bases between. The germline V gene has CDR1 LGHNT and CDR2 FRNRAP. The CDR3 DNA is TGTGCTAGTGCCCCCTCTCTGGCCGCGTCTCGGAACACAGATACGCAGTATTTT. It specifies CASAPSLAASRNTDTQYF.

Comments on this clonotype: The library was built for alpha chains, so this beta chain is an off-target read and its size means little. The J gene is TRBJ1-4, the V gene TRBV29-1; D ambiguous. The V and J ends lost 4 bases and 8 bases respectively, with 14 bases between them. In germline, CDR1 is SQVTM, CDR2 ANQGSEA. This CDR3 has 13 residues. The CDR3 region is CSVAGPRREKLFF. CDR3 coding DNA: TGCAGCGTTGCCGGGCCGAGGAGGGAAAAACTGTTTTTT. The entire variable domain, with the rest obtained from reference TRBV29-1 and TRBJ1-4, is as follows: SAVISQKPSRDICQRGTSLTIQCQVDSQVTMMFWYRQQPGQSLTLIATANQGSEATYESGFVIDKFPISRPNLTFSTLTVSNMSPEDSSIYLCSVAGPRREKLFFGSGTQLSVL.